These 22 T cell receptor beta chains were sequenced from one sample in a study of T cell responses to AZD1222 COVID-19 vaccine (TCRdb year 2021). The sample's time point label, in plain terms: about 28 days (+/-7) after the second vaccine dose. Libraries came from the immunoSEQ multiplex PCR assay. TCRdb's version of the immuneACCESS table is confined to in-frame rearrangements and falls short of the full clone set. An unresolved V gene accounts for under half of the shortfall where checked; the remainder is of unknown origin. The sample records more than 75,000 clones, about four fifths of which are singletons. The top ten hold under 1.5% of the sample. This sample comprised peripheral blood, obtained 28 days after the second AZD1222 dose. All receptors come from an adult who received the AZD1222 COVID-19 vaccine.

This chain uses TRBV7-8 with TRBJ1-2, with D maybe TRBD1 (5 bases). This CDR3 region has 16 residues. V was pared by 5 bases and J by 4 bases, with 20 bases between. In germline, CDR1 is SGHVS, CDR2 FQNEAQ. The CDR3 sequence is CASSKTNQGGGYGYTF. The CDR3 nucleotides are TGTGCCAGCAGCAAGACCAATCAGGGTGGTGGCTATGGCTACACCTTC.

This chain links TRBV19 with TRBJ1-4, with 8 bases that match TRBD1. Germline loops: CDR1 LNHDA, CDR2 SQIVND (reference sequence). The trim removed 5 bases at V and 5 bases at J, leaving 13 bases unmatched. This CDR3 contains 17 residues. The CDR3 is CASSPLDRVRENEKLFF. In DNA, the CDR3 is TGTGCCAGTAGTCCCCTGGACAGGGTTCGGGAAAATGAAAAACTGTTTTTT.

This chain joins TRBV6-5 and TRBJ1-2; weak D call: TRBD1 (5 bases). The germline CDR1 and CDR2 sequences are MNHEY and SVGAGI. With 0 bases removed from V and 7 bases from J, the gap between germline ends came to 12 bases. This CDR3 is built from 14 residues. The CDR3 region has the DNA TGTGCCAGCAGTTACTCGGGGGGAGGGCCTGGCTACACCTTC. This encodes CASSYSGGGPGYTF.

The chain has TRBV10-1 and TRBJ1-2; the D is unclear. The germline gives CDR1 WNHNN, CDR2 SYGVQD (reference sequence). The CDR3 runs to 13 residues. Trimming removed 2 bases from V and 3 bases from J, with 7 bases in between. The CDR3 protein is CASSEKQHYGYTF. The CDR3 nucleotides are TGCGCCAGCAGTGAGAAACAGCACTATGGCTACACCTTC.

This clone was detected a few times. The CDR3 sequence is CASSAQAGFGANVLTF. CDR3 DNA sequence: TGTGCCAGCAGCGCCCAGGCAGGGTTCGGGGCCAACGTCCTGACTTTC. V gene TRBV9 combines with J gene TRBJ2-6; perhaps TRBD1 as D (5 bases). Germline lookup yields CDR1 SGDLS and CDR2 YYNGEE. V shed 3 bases and J shed 4 bases, with 14 bases lying between them. The CDR3 consists of 16 residues.

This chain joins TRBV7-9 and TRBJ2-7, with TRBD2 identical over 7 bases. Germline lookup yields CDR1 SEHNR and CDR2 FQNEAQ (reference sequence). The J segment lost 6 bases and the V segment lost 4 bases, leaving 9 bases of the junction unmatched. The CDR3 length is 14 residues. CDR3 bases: TGTGCCAGCAGCTCCGCTGGGAGGGTAGGCGAGCAGTACTTC. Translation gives CASSSAGRVGEQYF.

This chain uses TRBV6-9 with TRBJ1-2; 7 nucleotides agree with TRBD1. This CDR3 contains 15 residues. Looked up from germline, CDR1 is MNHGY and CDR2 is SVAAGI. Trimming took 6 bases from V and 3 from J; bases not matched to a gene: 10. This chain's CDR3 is CASRAGQRPDYGYTF. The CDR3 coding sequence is TGTGCCAGCAGGGCGGGACAGAGACCGGACTATGGCTACACCTTC.

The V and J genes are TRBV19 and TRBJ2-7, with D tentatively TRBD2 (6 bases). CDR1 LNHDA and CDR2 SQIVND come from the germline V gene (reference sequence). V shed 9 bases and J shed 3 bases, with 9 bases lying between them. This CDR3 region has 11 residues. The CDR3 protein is CASGSHYEQYF. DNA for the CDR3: TGTGCCAGCGGGAGTCACTACGAGCAGTACTTC.

The DNA of the CDR3 is TGTGCCAGCAGTCCGCTGGGGGTAGCGGAGGCTACCGGGGAGCTGTTTTTT. Protein: CASSPLGVAEATGELFF. The chain has TRBV6-6 and TRBJ2-2, with D perhaps TRBD2 (6 bases). Trimming cost V 5 bases and J 5 bases, with 21 bases left between them. Looked up from germline, CDR1 is MNHNY and CDR2 is SVGAGI (reference sequence). The CDR3 is 17 residues long.

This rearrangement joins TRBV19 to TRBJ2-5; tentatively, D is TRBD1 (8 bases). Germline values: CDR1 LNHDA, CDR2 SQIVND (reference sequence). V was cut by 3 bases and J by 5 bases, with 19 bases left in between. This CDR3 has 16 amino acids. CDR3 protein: CASSINGQGGFETQYF. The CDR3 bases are TGTGCCAGTAGTATCAATGGACAGGGAGGGTTCGAGACCCAGTACTTC.

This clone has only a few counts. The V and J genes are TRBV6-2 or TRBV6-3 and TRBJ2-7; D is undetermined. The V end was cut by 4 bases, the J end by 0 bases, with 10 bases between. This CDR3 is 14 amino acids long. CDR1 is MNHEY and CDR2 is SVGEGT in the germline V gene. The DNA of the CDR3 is TGTGCCAGCAGTTTCACAGTAAGCTCCTACGAGCAGTACTTC. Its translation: CASSFTVSSYEQYF.

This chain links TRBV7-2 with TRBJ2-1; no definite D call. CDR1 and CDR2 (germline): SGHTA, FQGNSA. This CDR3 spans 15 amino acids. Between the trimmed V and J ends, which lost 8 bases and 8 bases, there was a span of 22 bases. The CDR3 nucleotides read TGTGCCAGCCTTCGTAGTATCTCCGGCCGCGATGAGCAGTTCTTC. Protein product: CASLRSISGRDEQFF.

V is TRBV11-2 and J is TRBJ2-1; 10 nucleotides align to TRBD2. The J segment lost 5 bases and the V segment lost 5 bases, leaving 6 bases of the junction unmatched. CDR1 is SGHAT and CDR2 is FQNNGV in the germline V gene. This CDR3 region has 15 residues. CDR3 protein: CASSRTSGTNNEQFF. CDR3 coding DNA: TGTGCCAGCAGCCGGACTAGCGGTACTAACAATGAGCAGTTCTTC.

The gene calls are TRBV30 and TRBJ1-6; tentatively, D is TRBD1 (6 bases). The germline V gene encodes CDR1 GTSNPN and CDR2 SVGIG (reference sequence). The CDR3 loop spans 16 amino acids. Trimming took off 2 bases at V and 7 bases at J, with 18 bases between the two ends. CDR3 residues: CAWSPQGRGLNSPLHF. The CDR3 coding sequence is TGTGCCTGGAGTCCACAAGGGCGGGGGCTGAATTCACCCCTCCACTTT.

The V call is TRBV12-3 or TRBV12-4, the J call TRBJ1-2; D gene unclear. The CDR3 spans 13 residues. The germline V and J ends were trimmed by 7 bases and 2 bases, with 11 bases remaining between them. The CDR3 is CASNPSGNYGYTF. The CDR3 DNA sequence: TGTGCCAGCAATCCCTCTGGGAACTATGGCTACACCTTC.

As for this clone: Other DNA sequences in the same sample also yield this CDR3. CDR3 sequence: CASSWSGTENTEAFF. CDR3 nucleotides: TGCGCCAGCAGCTGGTCCGGGACGGAGAACACTGAAGCTTTCTTT. The rearrangement uses TRBV5-1 and TRBJ1-1; TRBD1 might be the D (5 bases). This CDR3 comprises 15 residues. CDR1 is SGHRS and CDR2 is YFSETQ in the germline V gene. Trimming took off 3 bases at V and 1 base at J, with 13 bases between the two ends. The whole variable domain, filled in from reference TRBV5-1 and TRBJ1-1, reads KAGVTQTPRYLIKTRGQQVTLSCSPISGHRSVSWYQQTPGQGLQFLFEYFSETQRNKGNFPGRFSGRQFSNSRSEMNVSTLELGDSALYLCASSWSGTENTEAFFGQGTRLTVV.

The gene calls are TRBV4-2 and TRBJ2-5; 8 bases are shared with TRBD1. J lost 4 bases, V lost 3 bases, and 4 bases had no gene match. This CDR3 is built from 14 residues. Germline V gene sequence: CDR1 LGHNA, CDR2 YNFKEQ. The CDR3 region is CASSHSGQGETQYF. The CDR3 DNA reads TGTGCCAGCAGCCACTCCGGACAGGGAGAGACCCAGTACTTC.

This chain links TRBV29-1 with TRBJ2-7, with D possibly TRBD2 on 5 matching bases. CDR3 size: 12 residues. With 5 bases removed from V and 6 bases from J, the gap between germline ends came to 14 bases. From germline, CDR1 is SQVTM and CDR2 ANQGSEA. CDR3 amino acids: CSVIRLSGEQYF. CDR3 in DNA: TGCAGCGTTATTAGACTATCTGGCGAGCAGTACTTC.

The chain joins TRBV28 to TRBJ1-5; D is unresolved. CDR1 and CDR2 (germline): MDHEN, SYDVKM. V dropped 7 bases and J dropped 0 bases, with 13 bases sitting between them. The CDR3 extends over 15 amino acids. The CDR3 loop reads CASTLEGLSNQPQHF. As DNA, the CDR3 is TGTGCCAGCACCTTGGAGGGCCTTAGCAATCAGCCCCAGCATTTT.

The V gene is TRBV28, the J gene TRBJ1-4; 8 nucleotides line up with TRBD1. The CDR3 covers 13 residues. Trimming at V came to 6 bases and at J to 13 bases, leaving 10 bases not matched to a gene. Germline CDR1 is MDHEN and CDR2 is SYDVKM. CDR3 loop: CASRDRGRGGLFF. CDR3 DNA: TGTGCCAGCAGAGACAGGGGACGCGGCGGACTGTTTTTT.

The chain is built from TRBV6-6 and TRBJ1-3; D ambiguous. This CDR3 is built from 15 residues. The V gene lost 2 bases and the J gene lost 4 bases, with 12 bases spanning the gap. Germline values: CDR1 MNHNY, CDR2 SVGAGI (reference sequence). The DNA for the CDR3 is TGTGCCAGCAGTTACCACAGACCCGAAGGAAACACCATATATTTT. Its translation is CASSYHRPEGNTIYF.

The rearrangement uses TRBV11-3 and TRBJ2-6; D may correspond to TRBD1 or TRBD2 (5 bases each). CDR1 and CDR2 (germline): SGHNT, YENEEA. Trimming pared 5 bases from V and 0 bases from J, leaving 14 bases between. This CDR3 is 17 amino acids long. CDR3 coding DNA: TGTGCCAGCAGCCCCGGGACGGGAAGCTCTGGGGCCAACGTCCTGACTTTC. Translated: CASSPGTGSSGANVLTF. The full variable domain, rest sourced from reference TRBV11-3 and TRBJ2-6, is EAGVVQSPRYKIIEKKQPVAFWCNPISGHNTLYWYLQNLGQGPELLIRYENEEAVDDSQLPKDRFSAERLKGVDSTLKIQPAELGDSAVYLCASSPGTGSSGANVLTFGAGSRLTVL.